The T cell receptor (beta chain) described here comes from a study of T-cell memory formation after mild COVID-19. Broader study findings: SARS-CoV-2 specificity of second-wave clones peaking day 37 was unconfirmed. The study found balanced CD4/CD8 in clones contracting day 15 to 85 and a CD4+ lean in later expanders. Among CD4+ contracting clones, most were CM and EM, and CD8+ ones EMRA.

A 5'RACE reaction primed in the constant segment made cDNA libraries of TCR alpha and TCR beta, and these carried sample barcodes and UMIs. TCRdb re-derived calls from the 5' RACE reads in MiXCR, one entry per CDR3 protein. Here the sample spans some 68,000 distinct CDR3 sequences, 16% being singletons. The germline V and J ends were trimmed by 5 bases and 4 bases, with 9 bases remaining between them. Germline CDR1 reads SGHVS; CDR2 reads FQNEAQ. This CDR3 spans 12 amino acids. Remarks on this clonotype: Its specificity is unknown.

The gene calls are TRBV7-8 and TRBJ2-7, with D unresolved. This TCR was recovered from an adult woman who had mild COVID-19 (a few samples of this study predate the infection). Cell type and time point are not known. Sequenced input: PBMCs or a T cell subset sorted from them (not recorded which). CDR3 sequence reads: CASSLRRYEQYF. The CDR3 DNA sequence: TGTGCCAGCAGCCTTCGAAGGTACGAGCAGTACTTC.